This T cell receptor beta chain was profiled in a study of cytomegalovirus exposure and HLA in healthy donors. Points from the study as a whole: In vitro confirmation showed a few CMV-associated chains to be CMV antigen specific. A previous analysis found most TCR beta V segments productive roughly 87% or roughly 30% of the time. The dataset shows that most TCR sequences were rare, while some public TCRs occurred in many donors.

Concerning this clone: What it binds is unknown.

V dropped 5 bases and J dropped 1; count of bases not matched to a gene: 7. The CDR3 has 15 amino acids. The V gene's germline CDR1 is LNHDA and CDR2 SQIVND (reference sequence). The PCR had 60 Vbeta and 13 Jbeta primers. Profiling relied on immunoSEQ multiplex PCR, and the TCRdb table lists in-frame clones only, not all of them. Of some 150,000 clones listed, about 80% are singletons. The source of this sequence is a man aged 25 to 40 in good health and CMV-seropositive. The chain joins TRBV19 to TRBJ2-7, with 8 bases matching TRBD1. Material for sequencing was PBMCs. The CDR3 spells CASSARTGRSYEQYF. The CDR3 region has the DNA TGTGCCAGTAGTGCCCGGACAGGGCGATCCTACGAGCAGTACTTC.